The sample holds a few counts of the clone carrying this T cell receptor (beta chain). What it binds is not known. This sample was included in a study of T-cell reconstitution after alpha-beta-depleted transplantation in children. Study results and caveats: Reportedly, roughly two months post-transplant, alpha-beta T cells arose from several hundred expanded graft clones. Newly made T cells mostly supplied T-cell counts and diversity one year after transplant. For some patients, TCRbeta diversity was high at day 60 because of recipient T cells and thymic progenitors that survived.

CDR3 size: 17 residues. J lost 7 bases, V lost 1 base, and 13 bases had no gene match. The germline V gene has CDR1 DFQATT and CDR2 SNEGSKA (reference sequence). Molecular barcoding with unique molecular identifiers was used for the TCRbeta library. MiXCR, applied by TCRdb to the PCR reads, yields one record per CDR3 protein. Among some 300,000 distinct CDR3 sequences, less than 9.5% were seen once, and the ten largest hold approximately 9.6%. The sequences come from peripheral blood, collected 360 days after TCRalphabeta/CD19-depleted stem cell transplant. The receptor comes from a female patient aged 2-10 years who had a stem cell transplant for Fanconi anemia, so the T cells may come from the graft donor. The gene calls are TRBV20-1 and TRBJ1-2; 12 bases fit TRBD1. As DNA, the CDR3 is TGCAGTGCTAGAGCCATCCCGGGACAGGGGGCGTATAGTGGCTACACCTTC. Residues: CSARAIPGQGAYSGYTF.